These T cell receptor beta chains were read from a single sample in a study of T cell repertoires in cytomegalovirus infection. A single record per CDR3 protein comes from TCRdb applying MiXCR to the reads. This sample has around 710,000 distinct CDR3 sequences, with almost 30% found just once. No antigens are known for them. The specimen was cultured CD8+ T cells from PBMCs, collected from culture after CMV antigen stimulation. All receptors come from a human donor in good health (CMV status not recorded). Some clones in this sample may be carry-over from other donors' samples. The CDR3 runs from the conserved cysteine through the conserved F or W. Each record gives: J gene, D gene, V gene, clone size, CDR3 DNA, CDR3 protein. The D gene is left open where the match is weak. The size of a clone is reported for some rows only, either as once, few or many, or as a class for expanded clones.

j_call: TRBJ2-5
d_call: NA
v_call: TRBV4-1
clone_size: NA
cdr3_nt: TGCGCCAGCAGCCAAGGAGAAGGGAGGGAGACCCAGTACTTC
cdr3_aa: CASSQGEGRETQYF

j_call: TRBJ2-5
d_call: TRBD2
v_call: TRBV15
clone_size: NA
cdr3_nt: TGTGCCACACAGCGGGGGGGCCGAGAGACCCAGTACTTC
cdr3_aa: CATQRGGRETQYF

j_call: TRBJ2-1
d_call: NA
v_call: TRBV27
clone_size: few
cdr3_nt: TGTGCCAGCAGTTTGGGCTCCGGAAGGGTCAATGAGCAGTTCTTC
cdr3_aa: CASSLGSGRVNEQFF

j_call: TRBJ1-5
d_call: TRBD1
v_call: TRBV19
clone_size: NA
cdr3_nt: TGTGCCAGTAAGGTGGACAGGGGAATCAATCAGCCCCAGCATTTT
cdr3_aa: CASKVDRGINQPQHF

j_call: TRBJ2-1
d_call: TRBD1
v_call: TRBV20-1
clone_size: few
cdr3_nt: TGCAGTGCTAGGGGACAGAACTACAATGAGCAGTTCTTC
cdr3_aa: CSARGQNYNEQFF

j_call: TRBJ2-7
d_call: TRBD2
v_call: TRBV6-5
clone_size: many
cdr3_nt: TGTGCCAGCAGTTACTCCACTAGCGGGGATGGGGACGAGCAGTACTTC
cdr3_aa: CASSYSTSGDGDEQYF

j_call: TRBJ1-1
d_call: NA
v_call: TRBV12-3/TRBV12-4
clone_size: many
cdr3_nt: TGTGCCAGCACCGAGAATCGATACACAGGTTTCACTGAAGCTTTCTTT
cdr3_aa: CASTENRYTGFTEAFF

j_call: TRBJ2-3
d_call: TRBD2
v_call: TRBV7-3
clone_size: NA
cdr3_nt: TGTGCCAGCAGCTTAGAGCTTAGAGGACTAGCGGGGGTAGATACGCAGTATTTT
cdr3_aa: CASSLELRGLAGVDTQYF

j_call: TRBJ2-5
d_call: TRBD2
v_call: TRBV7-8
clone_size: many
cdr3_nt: TGTGCCAGCAGCCCCGCTAGCGGGGGGATTCAAGAGACCCAGTACTTC
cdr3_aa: CASSPASGGIQETQYF

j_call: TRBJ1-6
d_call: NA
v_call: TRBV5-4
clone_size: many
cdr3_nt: TGTGCCAGCAGCCCGGGTGGGGGGCGCTCACCCCTCCACTTT
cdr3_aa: CASSPGGGRSPLHF

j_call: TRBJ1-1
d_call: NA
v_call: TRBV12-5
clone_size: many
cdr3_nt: TGTGCTAGTGGTATGAACACTGAAGCTTTCTTT
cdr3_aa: CASGMNTEAFF

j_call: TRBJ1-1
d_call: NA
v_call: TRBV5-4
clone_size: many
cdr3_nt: TGTGCCAGCAGCTATTGGACAGTGAACACTGAAGCTTTCTTT
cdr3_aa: CASSYWTVNTEAFF

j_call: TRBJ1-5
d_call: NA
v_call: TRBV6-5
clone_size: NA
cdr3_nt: TGTGCCAGCAGTTACTCGGCAGGACATCAGCCCCAGCATTTT
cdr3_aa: CASSYSAGHQPQHF

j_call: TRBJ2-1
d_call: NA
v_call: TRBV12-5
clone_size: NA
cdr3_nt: TGTGCTAGTGGTCCGGACTCTTTTTACAATGAGCAGTTCTTC
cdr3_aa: CASGPDSFYNEQFF

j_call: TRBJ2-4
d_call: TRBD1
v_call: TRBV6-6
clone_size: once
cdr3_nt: TGTGCCAGCAGGGGACAGGGGGCTACCAAAAACATTCAGTACTTC
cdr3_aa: CASRGQGATKNIQYF

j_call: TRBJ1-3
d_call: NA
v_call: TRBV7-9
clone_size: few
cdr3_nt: TGTGCCAGCAGCTTAGACAGCCGCATATATTTT
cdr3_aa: CASSLDSRIYF

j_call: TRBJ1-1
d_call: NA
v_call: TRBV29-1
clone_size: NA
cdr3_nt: TGCAGCGCCACGACAGATGAAATATCTGAAGCTTTCTTT
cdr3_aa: CSATTDEISEAFF

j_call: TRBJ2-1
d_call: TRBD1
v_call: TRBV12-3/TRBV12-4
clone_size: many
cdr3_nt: TGTGCCAGCGCCACAGGGGACCCTTCCTCTTGGACCTTCAATGAGCAGTTCTTC
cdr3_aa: CASATGDPSSWTFNEQFF

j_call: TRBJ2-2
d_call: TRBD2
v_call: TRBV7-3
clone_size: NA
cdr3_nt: TGTGCCAGCAGCCCCGGGGGGGCGGCCGGGGAGCTGTTTTTT
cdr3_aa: CASSPGGAAGELFF

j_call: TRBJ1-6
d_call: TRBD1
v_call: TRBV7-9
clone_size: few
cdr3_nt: TGTGCCAGCAGCCTCCTCGGGACAGGAGTTTCCTATAATTCACCCCTCCACTTT
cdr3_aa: CASSLLGTGVSYNSPLHF

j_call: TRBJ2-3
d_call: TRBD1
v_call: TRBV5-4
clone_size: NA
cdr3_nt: TGTGCCAGCAGAACCCACCGGGACAGGGGGCCGAATACGCAGTATTTT
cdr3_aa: CASRTHRDRGPNTQYF

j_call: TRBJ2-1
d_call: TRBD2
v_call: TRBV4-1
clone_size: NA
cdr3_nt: TGCGCCAGCAGCCTCAGCAGGACTAGCGGTAGCTCCTACAATGAGCAGTTCTTC
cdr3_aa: CASSLSRTSGSSYNEQFF

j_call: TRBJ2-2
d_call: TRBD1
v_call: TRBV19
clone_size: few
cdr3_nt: TGTGCCAGTAGTATCGCAGGGGGCCGGGCCGGGGAGCTGTTTTTT
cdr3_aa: CASSIAGGRAGELFF

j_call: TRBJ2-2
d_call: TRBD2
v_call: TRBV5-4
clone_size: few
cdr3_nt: TGTGCCAGCAGTGGGACTAGCCTCCCCGGGGAGCTGTTTTTT
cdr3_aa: CASSGTSLPGELFF

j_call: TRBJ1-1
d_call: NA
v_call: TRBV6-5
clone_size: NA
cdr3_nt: TGTGCCAGCAGCGGCGGGCTCCCTGAAGCTTTCTTT
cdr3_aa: CASSGGLPEAFF

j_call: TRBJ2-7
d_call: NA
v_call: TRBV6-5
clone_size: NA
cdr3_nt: TGTGCCAGCACCCCAGGACCGGGTAACTACGAGCAGTACTTC
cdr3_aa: CASTPGPGNYEQYF

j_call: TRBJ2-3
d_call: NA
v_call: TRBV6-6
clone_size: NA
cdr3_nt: TGTGCCAGCAGTTCCCCGGGACTCTTGGCAGATACGCAGTATTTT
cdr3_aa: CASSSPGLLADTQYF

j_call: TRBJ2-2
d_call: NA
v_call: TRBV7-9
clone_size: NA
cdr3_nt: TGTGCCAGCAGCCCCAAAGGTCCGGGGAACACCGGGGAGCTGTTTTTT
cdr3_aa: CASSPKGPGNTGELFF

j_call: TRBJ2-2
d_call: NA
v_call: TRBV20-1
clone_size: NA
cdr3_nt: TGCAGTGCTAGAGCGCGGCACTACACCGGGGAGCTGTTTTTT
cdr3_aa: CSARARHYTGELFF

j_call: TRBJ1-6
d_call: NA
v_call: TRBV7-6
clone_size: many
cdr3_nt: TGTGCCAGCAGCTTACCCCGGGGTGCCCGGTGGGAGAATAATTCACCCCTCCACTTT
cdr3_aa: CASSLPRGARWENNSPLHF

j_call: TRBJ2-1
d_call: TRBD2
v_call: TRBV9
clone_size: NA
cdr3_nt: TGTGCCAGCAGCCCCCGAGCTAGCGGGGGCTACAATGAGCAGTTCTTC
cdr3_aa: CASSPRASGGYNEQFF

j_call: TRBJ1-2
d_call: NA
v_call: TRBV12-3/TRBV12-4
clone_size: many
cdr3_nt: TGTGCCAGCAGTTATTCGGGGATCGGCTACACCTTC
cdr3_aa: CASSYSGIGYTF

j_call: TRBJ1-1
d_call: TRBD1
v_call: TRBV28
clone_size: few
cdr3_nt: TGTGCCAGCAGTTTGACAGGGCCCCACACTGAAGCTTTCTTT
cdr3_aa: CASSLTGPHTEAFF

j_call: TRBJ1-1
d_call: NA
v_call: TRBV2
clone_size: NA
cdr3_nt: TGTGCCAGTCACCCTGAGGGGGAAAATTTGGGAGCTTTCTTT
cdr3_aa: CASHPEGENLGAFF

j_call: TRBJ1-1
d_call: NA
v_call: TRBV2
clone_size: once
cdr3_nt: TGTGCCAGCAGTGAAGATGTAGCTTTCTTT
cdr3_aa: CASSEDVAFF

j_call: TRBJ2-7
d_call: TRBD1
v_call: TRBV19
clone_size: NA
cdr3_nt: TGTGCCAGTACCCCGGGGACAGGGTCGTCCTACGAGCAGTACTTC
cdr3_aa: CASTPGTGSSYEQYF

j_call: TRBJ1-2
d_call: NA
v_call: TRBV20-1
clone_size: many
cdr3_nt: TGCAGTGCTAGTAACAGGGTGGTGTTCGGTTGGAACTATGGCTACACCTTC
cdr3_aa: CSASNRVVFGWNYGYTF

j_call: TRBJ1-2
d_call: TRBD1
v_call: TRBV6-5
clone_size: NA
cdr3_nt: TGTGCCAGCAGCCCAGTTGGCAGGGGGGATGGCTACACCTTC
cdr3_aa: CASSPVGRGDGYTF

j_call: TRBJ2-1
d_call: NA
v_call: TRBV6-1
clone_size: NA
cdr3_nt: TGTGCCAGCGGGGGGTGGGGGAAGGAGCAGTTCTTC
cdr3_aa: CASGGWGKEQFF

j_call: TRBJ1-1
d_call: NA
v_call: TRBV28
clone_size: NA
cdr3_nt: TGTGCCAGCGAAACAGGGTATTACCTTGAAGCTTTCTTT
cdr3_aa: CASETGYYLEAFF

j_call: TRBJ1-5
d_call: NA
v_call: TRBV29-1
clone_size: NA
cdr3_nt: TGCAGCGTTGCTATTGGGGGGAGCAATCAGCCCCAGCATTTT
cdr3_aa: CSVAIGGSNQPQHF

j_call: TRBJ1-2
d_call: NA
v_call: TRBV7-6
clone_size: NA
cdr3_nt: TGTGCCAGCAGCCCGGGGGGAATAAAATATGGCTACACCTTC
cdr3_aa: CASSPGGIKYGYTF

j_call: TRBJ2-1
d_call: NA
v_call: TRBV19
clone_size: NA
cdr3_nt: TGTGCCAGTAGTCCCCGGCAGGACAATGAGCAGTTCTTC
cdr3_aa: CASSPRQDNEQFF

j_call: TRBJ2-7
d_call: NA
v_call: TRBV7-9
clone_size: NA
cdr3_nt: TGTGCCAGCAGCTCGAGGGGAGGCGGGGCCGAGCAGTACTTC
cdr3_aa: CASSSRGGGAEQYF

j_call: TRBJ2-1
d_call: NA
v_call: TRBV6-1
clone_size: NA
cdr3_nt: TGTGCCAGCAGTTCTGAGGGCCTGAATCGGGATGAGCAGTTCTTC
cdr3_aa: CASSSEGLNRDEQFF

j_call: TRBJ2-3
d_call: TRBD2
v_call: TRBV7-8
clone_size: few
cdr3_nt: TGTGCCAGCAGCTTTGGGACTAGCGGGGCTCACCCAGATACGCAGTATTTT
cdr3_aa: CASSFGTSGAHPDTQYF

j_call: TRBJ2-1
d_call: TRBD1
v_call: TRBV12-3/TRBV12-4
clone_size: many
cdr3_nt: TGTGCCAGCAGTGACTGGGACAGCTCCTACAATGAGCAGTTCTTC
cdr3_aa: CASSDWDSSYNEQFF

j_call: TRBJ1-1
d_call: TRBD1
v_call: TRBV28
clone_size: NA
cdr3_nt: TGTGCCAGCTGCCCAGGGGGCGCCGGGACTGAAGCTTTCTTT
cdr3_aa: CASCPGGAGTEAFF

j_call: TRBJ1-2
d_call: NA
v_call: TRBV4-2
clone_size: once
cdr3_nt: TGTGCCAGCAGCCAAGCTCAGCTTCTGCGTGGGGTAAACTATGGCTACACCTTC
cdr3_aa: CASSQAQLLRGVNYGYTF

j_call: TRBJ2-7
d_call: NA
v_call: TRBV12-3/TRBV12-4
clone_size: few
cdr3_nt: TGTGCCAGCAGTGGGACACCAACCTACGAGCAGTACTTC
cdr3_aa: CASSGTPTYEQYF

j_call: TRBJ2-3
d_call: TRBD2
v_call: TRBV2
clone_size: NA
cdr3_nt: TGTGCCAGCAGTGGGGAGCGGGGGAAACTCACAGATACGCAGTATTTT
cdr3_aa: CASSGERGKLTDTQYF

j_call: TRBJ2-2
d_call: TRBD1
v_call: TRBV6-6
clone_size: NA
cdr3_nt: TGTGCCAGCAGTCTCCCCTTCGGACAGGACACGAACACCGGGGAGCTGTTTTTT
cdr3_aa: CASSLPFGQDTNTGELFF

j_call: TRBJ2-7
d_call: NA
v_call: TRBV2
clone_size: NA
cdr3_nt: TGTGCCAGCCGGCCCCCTGCAGATCGAGACGAGCAGTACTTC
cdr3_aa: CASRPPADRDEQYF

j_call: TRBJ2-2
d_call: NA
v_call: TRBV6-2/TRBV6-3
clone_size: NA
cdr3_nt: TGTGCCAGCAGTTACGCCAGGGCCGGGGAGCTGTTTTTT
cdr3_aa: CASSYARAGELFF

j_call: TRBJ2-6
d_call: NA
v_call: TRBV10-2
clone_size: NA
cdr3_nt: TGCGCCAGCAGTGAGCACGGCACTGGGGCCAACGTCCTGACTTTC
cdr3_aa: CASSEHGTGANVLTF

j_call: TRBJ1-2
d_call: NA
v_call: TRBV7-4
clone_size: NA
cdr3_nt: TGTGCCAGCGGTGACACCGCTAACTATGGCTACACCTTC
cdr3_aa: CASGDTANYGYTF

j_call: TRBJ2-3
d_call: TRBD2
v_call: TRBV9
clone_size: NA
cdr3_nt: TGTGCCAGCAGCGTAGCCGGGGGGAGCCGTCCCACAGATACGCAGTATTTT
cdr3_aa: CASSVAGGSRPTDTQYF

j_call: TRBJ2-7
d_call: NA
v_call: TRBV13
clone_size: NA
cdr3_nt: TGTGCCAGCAGTGCCGGGATTTCAGGGATCTCCTACGAGCAGTACTTC
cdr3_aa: CASSAGISGISYEQYF